The T cell receptor beta chain under discussion was sequenced for a study of T cells after yellow fever vaccination. The germline V gene encodes CDR1 SEHNR and CDR2 FQNEAQ (reference sequence). This CDR3 is built from 14 residues. The V and J ends lost 2 bases and 6 bases respectively, with 12 bases between them. TCRdb reprocessed the 5' RACE reads with MiXCR, giving one entry per CDR3 protein. The sample lists hundreds of thousands of distinct CDR3 sequences, approximately 10% occurring once. Specimen: PBMCs, collected on the day of the first yellow fever vaccination. The rearrangement uses TRBV7-9 and TRBJ2-3; weak D call: TRBD1 (5 bases). The origin of this receptor is a man aged 18-30 years who received the YFV17D yellow fever vaccine. CDR3 sequence reads: CASSLNQGGDTQYF. CDR3 sequence (DNA): TGTGCCAGCAGCTTAAATCAGGGTGGGGATACGCAGTATTTT.